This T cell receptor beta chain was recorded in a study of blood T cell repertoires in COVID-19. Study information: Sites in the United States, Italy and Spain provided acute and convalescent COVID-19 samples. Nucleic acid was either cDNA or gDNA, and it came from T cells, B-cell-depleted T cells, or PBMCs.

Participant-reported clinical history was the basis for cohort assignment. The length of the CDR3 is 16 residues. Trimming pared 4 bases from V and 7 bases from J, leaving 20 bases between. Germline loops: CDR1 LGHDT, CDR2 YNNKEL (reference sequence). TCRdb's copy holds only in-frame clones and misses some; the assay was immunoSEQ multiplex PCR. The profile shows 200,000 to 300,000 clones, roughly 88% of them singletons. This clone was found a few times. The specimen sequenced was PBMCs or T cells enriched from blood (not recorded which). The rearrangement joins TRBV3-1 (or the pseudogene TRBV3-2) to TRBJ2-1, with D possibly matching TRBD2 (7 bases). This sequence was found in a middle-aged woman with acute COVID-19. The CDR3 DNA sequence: TGTGCCAGCAGCCCGAGGGGGGGCCGATTGTGGAATGAGCAGTTCTTC. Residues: CASSPRGGRLWNEQFF.